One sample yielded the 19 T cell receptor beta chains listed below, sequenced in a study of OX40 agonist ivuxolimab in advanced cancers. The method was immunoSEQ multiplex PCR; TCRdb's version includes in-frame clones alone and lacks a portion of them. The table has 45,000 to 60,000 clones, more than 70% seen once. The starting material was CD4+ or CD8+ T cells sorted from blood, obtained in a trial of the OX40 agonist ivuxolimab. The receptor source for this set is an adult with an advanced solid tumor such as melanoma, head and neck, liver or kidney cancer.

CDR3 DNA: TGTGCCAGCAGTTTTTGGGAGGGAGGGTCGTCCGGGCAGTTCTTC. This gives the protein CASSFWEGGSSGQFF. This sequence joins TRBV28 and TRBJ2-1, with 7 bases fitting TRBD2. V was pared by 3 bases and J by 12 bases, with 14 bases of the junction left unmatched. The CDR3 runs 15 residues. CDR1 is MDHEN and CDR2 is SYDVKM in the germline V gene.

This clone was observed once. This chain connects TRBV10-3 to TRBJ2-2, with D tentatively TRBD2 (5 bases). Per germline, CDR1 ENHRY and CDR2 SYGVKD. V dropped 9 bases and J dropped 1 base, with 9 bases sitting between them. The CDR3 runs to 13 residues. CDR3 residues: CAMTGRNTGELFF. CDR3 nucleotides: TGTGCCATGACTGGGAGGAACACCGGGGAGCTGTTTTTT.

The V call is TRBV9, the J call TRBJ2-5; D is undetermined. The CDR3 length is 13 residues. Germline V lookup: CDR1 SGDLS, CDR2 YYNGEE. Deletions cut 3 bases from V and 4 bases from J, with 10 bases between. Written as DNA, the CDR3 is TGTGCCAGCAGCGGAATTAGGGTAGAGACCCAGTACTTC. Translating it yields CASSGIRVETQYF.

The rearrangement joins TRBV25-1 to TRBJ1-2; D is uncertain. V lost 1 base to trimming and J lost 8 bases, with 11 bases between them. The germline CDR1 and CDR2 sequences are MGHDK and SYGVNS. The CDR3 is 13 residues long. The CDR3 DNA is TGTGCCAGCAGTGAATCCGCCAGGCGGGGCTACACCTTC. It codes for CASSESARRGYTF.

CDR3 DNA sequence: TGTGCCAGCCGTAGCGGGAGGGGAACCGGGACCCAGTACTTC. It is translated as CASRSGRGTGTQYF. The rearrangement joins TRBV27 to TRBJ2-5, with TRBD2 identical over 11 bases. Germline V gene data show CDR1 as MNHEY and CDR2 as SMNVEV (reference sequence). The CDR3 is made up of 14 amino acids. V lost 8 bases to trimming and J lost 7 bases; unmatched junction nucleotides: 9.

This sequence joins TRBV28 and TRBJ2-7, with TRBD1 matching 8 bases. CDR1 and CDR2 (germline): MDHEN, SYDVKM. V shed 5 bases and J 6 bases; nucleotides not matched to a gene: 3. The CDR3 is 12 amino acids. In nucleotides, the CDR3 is TGTGCCAGCAGTGACAGGGGACGCGAGCAGTACTTC. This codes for CASSDRGREQYF.

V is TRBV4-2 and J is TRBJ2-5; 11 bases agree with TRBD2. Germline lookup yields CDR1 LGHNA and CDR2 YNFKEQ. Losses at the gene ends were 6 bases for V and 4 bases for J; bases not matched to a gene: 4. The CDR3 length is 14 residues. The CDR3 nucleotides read TGTGCCAGCAGGGATAGCGGGAGGGGAGAGACCCAGTACTTC. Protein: CASRDSGRGETQYF.

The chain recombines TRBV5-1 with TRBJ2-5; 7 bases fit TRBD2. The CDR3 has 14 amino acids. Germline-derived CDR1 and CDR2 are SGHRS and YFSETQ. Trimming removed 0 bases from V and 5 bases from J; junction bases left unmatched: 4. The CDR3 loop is CASSLDAGEETQYF. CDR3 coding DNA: TGCGCCAGCAGCTTGGATGCGGGAGAGGAGACCCAGTACTTC.

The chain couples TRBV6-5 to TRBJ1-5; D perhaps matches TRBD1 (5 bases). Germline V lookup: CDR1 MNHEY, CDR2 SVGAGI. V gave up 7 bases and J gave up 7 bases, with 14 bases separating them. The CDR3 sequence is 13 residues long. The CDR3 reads CASTRDGDQPQHF. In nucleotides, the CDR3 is TGTGCCAGCACCAGGGACGGTGACCAGCCCCAGCATTTT.

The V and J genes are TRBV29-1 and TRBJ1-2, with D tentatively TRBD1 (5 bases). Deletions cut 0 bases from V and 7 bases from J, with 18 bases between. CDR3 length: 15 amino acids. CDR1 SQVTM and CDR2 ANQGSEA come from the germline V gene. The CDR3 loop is CSVEDRLGPRGGYTF. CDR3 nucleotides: TGCAGCGTTGAAGATCGCCTGGGGCCACGGGGTGGCTACACCTTC.

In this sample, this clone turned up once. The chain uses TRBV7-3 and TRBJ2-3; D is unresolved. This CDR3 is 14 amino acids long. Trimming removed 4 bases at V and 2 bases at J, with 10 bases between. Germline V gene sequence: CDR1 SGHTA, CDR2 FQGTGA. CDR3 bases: TGTGCCAGCAGCTCAGACATTAACACAGATACGCAGTATTTT. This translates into CASSSDINTDTQYF.

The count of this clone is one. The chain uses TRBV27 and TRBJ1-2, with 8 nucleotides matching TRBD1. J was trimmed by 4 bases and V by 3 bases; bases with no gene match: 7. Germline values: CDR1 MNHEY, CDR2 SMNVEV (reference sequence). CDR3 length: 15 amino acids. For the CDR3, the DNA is TGTGCCAGCAGTTTGGCCAGGGGGCTTGGCTATGGCTACACCTTC. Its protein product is CASSLARGLGYGYTF.

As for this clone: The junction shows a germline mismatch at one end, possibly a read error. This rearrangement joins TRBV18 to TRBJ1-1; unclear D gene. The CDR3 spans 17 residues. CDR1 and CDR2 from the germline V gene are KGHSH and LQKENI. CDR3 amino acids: CASSPPNDGIANTGAFF. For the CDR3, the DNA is TGTGCCAGCTCACCGCCCAATGACGGTATCGCGAACACTGGAGCTTTCTTT.

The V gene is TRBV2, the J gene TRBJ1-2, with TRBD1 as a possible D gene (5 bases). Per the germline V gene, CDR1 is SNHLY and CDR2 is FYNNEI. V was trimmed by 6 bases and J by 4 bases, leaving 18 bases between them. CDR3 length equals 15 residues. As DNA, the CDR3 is TGTGCCAGCAGGTCTCAGGGCGTTCGTGCCTATGGCTACACCTTC. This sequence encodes CASRSQGVRAYGYTF.

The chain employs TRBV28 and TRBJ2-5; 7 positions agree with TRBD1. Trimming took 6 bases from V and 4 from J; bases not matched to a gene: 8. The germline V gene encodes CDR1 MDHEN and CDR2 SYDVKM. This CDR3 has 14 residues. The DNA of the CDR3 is TGTGCCAGCAGCTATGGACAGGCTAGAGAGACCCAGTACTTC. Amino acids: CASSYGQARETQYF.

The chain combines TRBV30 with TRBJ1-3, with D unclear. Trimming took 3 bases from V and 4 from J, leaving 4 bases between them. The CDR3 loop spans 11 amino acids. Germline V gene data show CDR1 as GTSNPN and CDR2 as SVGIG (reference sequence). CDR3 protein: CAWSRGNTIYF. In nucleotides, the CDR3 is TGTGCCTGGAGCAGGGGAAACACCATATATTTT.

CDR3 nucleotide sequence: TGTGCCAGCAGTTTCTGGGATGAGCAGTTCTTC. This encodes CASSFWDEQFF. The V and J genes are TRBV28 and TRBJ2-1, with unresolved D. With 3 bases removed from V and 8 bases from J, the gap between germline ends came to 5 bases. The CDR3 consists of 11 residues. Germline CDR1 is MDHEN and CDR2 is SYDVKM.

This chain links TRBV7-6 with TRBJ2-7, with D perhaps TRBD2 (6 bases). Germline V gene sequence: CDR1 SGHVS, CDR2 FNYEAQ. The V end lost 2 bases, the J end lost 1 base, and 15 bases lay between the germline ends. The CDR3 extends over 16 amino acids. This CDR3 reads CASSLSRRDSSYEQYF. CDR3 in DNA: TGTGCCAGCAGCTTATCCCGCCGGGACTCTTCCTACGAGCAGTACTTC.

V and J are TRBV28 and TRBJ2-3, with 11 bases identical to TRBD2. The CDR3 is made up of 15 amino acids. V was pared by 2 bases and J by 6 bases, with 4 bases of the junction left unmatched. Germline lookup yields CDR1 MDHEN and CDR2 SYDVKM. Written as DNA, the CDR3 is TGTGCCAGCAGTTTAGGGACTAGCGGCCCGGATACGCAGTATTTT. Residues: CASSLGTSGPDTQYF.